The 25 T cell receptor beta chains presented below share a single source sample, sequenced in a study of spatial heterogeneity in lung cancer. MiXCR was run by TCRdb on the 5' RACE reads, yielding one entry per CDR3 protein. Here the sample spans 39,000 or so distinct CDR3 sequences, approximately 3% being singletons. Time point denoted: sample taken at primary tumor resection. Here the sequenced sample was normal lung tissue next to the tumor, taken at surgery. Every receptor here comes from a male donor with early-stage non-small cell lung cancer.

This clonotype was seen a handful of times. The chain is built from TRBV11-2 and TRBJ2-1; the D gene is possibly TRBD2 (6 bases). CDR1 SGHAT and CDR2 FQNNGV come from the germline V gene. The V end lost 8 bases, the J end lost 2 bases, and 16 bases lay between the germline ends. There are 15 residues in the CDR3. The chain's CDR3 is CASGYRDFTYNEQFF. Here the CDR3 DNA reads TGTGCCAGCGGATACCGGGACTTCACCTACAATGAGCAGTTCTTC.

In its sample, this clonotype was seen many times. Here the CDR3 reads CASSLVQGQGNSPLHF. For the CDR3, the DNA is TGTGCCAGCAGCTTAGTCCAGGGACAGGGCAATTCACCCCTCCACTTT. The V call is TRBV7-8, the J call TRBJ1-6; 9 positions match TRBD1. The V gene end was trimmed by 1 base and the J gene end by 7 bases; junction bases not matched to a gene: 5. The CDR3 consists of 16 residues. Germline V gene sequence: CDR1 SGHVS, CDR2 FQNEAQ.

The CDR3 region is CASSLEGTGSYEQYF. The DNA of the CDR3 is TGTGCCAGCAGCTTAGAGGGGACAGGGTCCTACGAGCAGTACTTC. The V call is TRBV11-2, the J call TRBJ2-7; 9 bases align to TRBD1. The V segment lost 0 bases and the J segment 1 base; nucleotides outside the gene matches: 1. Germline V gene sequence: CDR1 SGHAT, CDR2 FQNNGV. The length of the CDR3 is 15 residues.

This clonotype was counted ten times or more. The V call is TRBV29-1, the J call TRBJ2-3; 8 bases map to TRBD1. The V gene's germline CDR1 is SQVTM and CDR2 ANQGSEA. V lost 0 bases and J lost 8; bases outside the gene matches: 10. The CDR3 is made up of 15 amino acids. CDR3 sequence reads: CSVEDSSGGWGTQYF. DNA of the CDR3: TGCAGCGTTGAAGATTCGTCAGGGGGCTGGGGTACGCAGTATTTT.

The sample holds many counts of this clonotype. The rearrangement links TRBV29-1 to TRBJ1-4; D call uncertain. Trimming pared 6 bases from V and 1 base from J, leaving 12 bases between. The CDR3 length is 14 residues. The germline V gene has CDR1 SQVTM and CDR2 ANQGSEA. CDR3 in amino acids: CSVARTETNEKLFF. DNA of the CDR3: TGCAGCGTCGCGCGGACGGAAACTAATGAAAAACTGTTTTTT.

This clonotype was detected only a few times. CDR3 amino acids: CSASDFSGNQPQHF. The DNA of the CDR3 is TGCAGTGCTAGCGATTTCTCTGGGAATCAGCCCCAGCATTTT. The chain uses TRBV20-1 and TRBJ1-5; D gene uncertain. Trimming removed 3 bases at V and 4 bases at J, with 13 bases between. This CDR3 contains 14 residues. Germline CDR1 is DFQATT and CDR2 is SNEGSKA (reference sequence).

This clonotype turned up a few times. In DNA, the CDR3 is TGCAGTGCAACCACCGGCGCTAACGACTACACCTTC. It codes for CSATTGANDYTF. The chain couples TRBV20-1 to TRBJ1-2; D is undetermined. This CDR3 spans 12 amino acids. The V gene's germline CDR1 is DFQATT and CDR2 SNEGSKA (reference sequence). Trimming removed 6 bases from V and 10 bases from J, with 18 bases in between.

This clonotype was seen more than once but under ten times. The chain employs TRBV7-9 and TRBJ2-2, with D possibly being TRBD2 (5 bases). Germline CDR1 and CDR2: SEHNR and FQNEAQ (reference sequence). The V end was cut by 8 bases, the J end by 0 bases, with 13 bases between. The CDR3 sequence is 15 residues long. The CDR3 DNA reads TGTGCCAGCCTTGTCGGGGTACCGAACACCGGGGAGCTGTTTTTT. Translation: CASLVGVPNTGELFF.

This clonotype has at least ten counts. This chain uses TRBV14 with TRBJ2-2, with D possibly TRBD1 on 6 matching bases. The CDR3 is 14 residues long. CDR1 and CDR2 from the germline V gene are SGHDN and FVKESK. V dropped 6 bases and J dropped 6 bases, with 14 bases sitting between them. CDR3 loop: CASRRNRVPGELFF. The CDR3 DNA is TGTGCCAGCAGGAGAAACAGGGTACCCGGGGAGCTGTTTTTT.

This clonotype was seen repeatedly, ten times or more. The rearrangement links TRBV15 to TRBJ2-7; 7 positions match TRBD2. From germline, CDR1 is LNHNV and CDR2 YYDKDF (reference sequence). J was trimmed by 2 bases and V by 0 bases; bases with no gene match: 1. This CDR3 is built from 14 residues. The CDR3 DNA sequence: TGTGCCACCAGCAGAGAGGGACTAACCTACGAGCAGTACTTC. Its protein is CATSREGLTYEQYF.

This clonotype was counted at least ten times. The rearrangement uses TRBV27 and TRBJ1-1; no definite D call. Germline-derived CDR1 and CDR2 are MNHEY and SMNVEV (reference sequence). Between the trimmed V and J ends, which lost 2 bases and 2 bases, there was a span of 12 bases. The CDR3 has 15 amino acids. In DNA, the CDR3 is TGTGCCAGCAGTTTAGGGCCAGATCCCAACACTGAAGCTTTCTTT. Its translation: CASSLGPDPNTEAFF.

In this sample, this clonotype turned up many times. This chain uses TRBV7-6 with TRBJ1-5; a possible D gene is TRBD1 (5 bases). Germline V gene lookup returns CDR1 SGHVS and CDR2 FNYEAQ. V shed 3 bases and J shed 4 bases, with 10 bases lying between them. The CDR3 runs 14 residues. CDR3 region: CASSLGTSNQPQHF. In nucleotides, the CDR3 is TGTGCCAGCAGCTTGGGGACTTCTAATCAGCCCCAGCATTTT.

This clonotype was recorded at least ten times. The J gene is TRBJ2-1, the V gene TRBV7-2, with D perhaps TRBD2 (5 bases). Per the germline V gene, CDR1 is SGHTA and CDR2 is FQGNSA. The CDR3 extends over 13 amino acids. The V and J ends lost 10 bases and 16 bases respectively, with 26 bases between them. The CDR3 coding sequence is TGTGCCACCGCAACCGACCGGACTCGCGAAAGATTCTTC. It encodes CATATDRTRERFF.

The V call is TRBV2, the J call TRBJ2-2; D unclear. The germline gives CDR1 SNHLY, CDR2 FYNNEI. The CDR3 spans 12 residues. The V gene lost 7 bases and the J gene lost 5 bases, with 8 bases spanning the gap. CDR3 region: CASIEVTGELFF. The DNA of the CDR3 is TGTGCCAGCATTGAGGTTACCGGGGAGCTGTTTTTT. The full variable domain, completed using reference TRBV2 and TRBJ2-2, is EPEVTQTPSHQVTQMGQEVILRCVPISNHLYFYWYRQILGQKVEFLVSFYNNEISEKSEIFDDQFSVERPDGSNFTLKIRSTKLEDSAMYFCASIEVTGELFFGEGSRLTVL.

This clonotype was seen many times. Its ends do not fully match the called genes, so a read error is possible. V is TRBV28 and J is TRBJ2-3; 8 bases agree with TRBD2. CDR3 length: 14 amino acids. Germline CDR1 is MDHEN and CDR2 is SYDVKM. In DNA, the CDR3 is TGTGCCAGCAGTTTCCTAGCGGGCACAGATGCGCAGTATTTT. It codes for CASSFLAGTDAQYF. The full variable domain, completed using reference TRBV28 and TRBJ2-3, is DVKVTQSSRYLVKRTGEKVFLECVQDMDHENMFWYRQDPGLGLRLIYFSYDVKMKEKGDIPEGYSVSREKKERFSLILESASTNQTSMYLCASSFLAGTDAQYFGPGTRLTVL.

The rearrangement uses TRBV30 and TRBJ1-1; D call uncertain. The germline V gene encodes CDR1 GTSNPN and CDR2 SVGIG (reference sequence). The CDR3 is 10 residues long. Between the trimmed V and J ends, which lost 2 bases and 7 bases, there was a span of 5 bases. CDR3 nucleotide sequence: TGTGCCTGGAGTAGCTTTGAAGCTTTCTTT. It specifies CAWSSFEAFF.

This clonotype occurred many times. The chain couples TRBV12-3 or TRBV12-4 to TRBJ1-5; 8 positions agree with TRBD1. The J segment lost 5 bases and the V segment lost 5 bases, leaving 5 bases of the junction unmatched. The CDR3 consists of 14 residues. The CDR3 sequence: CASSQQGVDQPQHF. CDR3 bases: TGTGCCAGCAGTCAACAGGGGGTAGATCAGCCCCAGCATTTT.

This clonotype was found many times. CDR3 nucleotides: TGCAGCGCCGATGCTAGCGGGAGCGGACATGAGCAGTTCTTC. It yields the protein CSADASGSGHEQFF. The chain has TRBV29-1 and TRBJ2-1; 10 positions match TRBD2. Germline trimming cut 7 bases from V and 8 bases from J; bases unmatched to any gene: 11. This CDR3 has 14 residues. Germline V lookup: CDR1 SQVTM, CDR2 ANQGSEA.

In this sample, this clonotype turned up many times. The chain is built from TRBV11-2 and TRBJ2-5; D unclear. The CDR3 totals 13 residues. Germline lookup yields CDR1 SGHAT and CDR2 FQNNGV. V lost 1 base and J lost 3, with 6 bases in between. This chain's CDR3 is CASSLGPEETQYF. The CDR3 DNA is TGTGCCAGCAGCTTAGGCCCCGAAGAGACCCAGTACTTC.

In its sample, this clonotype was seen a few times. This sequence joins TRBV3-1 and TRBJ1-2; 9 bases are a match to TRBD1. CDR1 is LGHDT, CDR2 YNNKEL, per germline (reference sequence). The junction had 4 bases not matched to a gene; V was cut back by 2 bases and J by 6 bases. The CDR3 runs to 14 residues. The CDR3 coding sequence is TGTGCCAGCAGCCAAATGACAGGGGGAAATGGCTACACCTTC. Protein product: CASSQMTGGNGYTF. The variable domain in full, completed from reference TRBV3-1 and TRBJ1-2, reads DTAVSQTPKYLVTQMGNDKSIKCEQNLGHDTMYWYKQDSKKFLKIMFSYNNKELIINETVPNRFSPKSPDKAHLNLHINSLELGDSAVYFCASSQMTGGNGYTFGSGTRLTVV.

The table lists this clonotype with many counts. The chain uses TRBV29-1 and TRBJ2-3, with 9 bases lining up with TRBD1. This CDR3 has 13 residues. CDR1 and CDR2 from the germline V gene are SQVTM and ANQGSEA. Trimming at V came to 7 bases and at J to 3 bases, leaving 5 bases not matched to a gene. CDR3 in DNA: TGCAGCGCACGACAGGGGGGTACAGATACGCAGTATTTT. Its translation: CSARQGGTDTQYF.

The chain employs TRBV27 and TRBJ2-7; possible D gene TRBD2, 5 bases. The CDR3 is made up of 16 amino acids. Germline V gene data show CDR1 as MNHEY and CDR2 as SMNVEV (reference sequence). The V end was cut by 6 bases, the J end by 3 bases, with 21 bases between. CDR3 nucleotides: TGTGCCAGCAGCCCTTGGGGAAGCGGAGATTACTACGAGCAGTACTTC. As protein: CASSPWGSGDYYEQYF.

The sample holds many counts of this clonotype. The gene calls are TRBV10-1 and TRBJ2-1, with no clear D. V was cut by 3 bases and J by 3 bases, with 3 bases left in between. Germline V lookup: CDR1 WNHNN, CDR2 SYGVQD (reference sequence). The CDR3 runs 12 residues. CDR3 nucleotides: TGCGCCAGCAGTGAAAACTACAATGAGCAGTTCTTC. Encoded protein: CASSENYNEQFF.

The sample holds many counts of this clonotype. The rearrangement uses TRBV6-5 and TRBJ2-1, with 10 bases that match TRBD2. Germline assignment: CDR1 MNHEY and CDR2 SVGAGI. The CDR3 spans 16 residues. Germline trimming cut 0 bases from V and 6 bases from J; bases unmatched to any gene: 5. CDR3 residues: CASSYSGGLAANEQFF. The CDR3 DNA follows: TGTGCCAGCAGTTACTCCGGAGGACTAGCGGCCAATGAGCAGTTCTTC.

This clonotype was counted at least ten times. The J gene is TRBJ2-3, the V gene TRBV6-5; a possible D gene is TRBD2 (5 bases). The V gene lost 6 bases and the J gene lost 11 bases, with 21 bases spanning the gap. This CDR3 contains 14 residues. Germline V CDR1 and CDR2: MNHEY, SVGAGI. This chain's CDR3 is CASSRTAVGEGQYF. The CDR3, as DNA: TGTGCCAGCAGCCGGACGGCGGTCGGGGAAGGGCAGTATTTT.